This entry describes one T cell receptor beta chain. Per the authors' pipeline: Estimates of nucleated cell counts were drawn from the amplification of reference gene primers. Data came from immunoSEQ multiplex PCR; TCRdb stores just in-frame clones and leaves some out. V and J calls and clone size are those listed in that table; D and trimming were worked out from the DNA. The sample carries approximately 250,000 clones, 80% to 95% recorded once. This record belongs to a study of blood T cell repertoires in COVID-19. The sequenced material came from peripheral blood. This clonotype was sampled from a man aged 30-40 years with COVID-19, enrolled during active disease.

DNA for the CDR3: TGTGCCAGCAGCGTCGGGACAGGGTATGAGGAGTCCTACAATGAGCAGTTCTTC. Protein sequence: CASSVGTGYEESYNEQFF. The J gene is TRBJ2-1, the V gene TRBV9; 9 bases are a match to TRBD1. This CDR3 comprises 18 residues. CDR1 is SGDLS, CDR2 YYNGEE, per germline. The junction had 10 bases not matched to a gene; V was cut back by 2 bases and J by 1 base.